Reported below is one TCR beta chain. This sample stems from a study of blood T cell repertoires in COVID-19. The V gene's germline CDR1 is LNHDA and CDR2 SQIVND (reference sequence). The CDR3 has 20 amino acids. Deletions cut 0 bases from V and 1 base from J, with 22 bases between. Libraries were prepared by immunoSEQ multiplex PCR; TCRdb keeps only in-frame clonotypes and omits some of them. In the table there are just under 350,000 clones, approximately 87% of which are singletons. The source of this sequence is a woman between 45 and 65 years old with COVID-19, enrolled during active disease. The sequenced sample consisted of peripheral blood. J is TRBJ2-4 and V is TRBV19, with a weak D call TRBD1 (6 bases). The CDR3 loop reads CASSIDLGTPSMWAKNIQYF. The CDR3 region has the DNA TGTGCCAGTAGTATAGATCTAGGGACACCCTCGATGTGGGCCAAAAACATTCAGTACTTC.